This T cell receptor beta chain is drawn from a study of regulatory T cells in long-lasting Graves disease. Study in general: Patients with persistent Graves' disease had over 5 years of antithyroid drugs and persistent TSH receptor antibodies.

TCR beta libraries were built with iRepertoire HTBI primers and Arm-PCR of CDR3 regions. TCRdb fed the multiplex PCR reads into MiXCR, producing one record per CDR3 protein. The table shows 400,000 to 500,000 distinct CDR3 sequences, with roughly 23% occurring only once. Germline V gene sequence: CDR1 DFQATT, CDR2 SNEGSKA (reference sequence). The CDR3 sequence is 18 residues long. V shed 1 base and J 7 bases; nucleotides not matched to a gene: 13. Time point denoted: persistent/refractory GD, antithyroid drugs over 5 years with positive TRAb. From PBMCs, RNA was extracted and then used to make the TCR library.

The TCR was taken from a female donor with Graves disease. This chain links TRBV20-1 with TRBJ2-1, with 13 bases aligning to TRBD2. The source material was peripheral blood mononuclear cells (PBMCs), sampled when the disease was refractory, from a patient treated with antithyroid drugs. CDR3 DNA: TGCAGTGCTAGAGGACCCCAAACTAGCGGGAGGGTTGGGAATGAGCAGTTCTTC. It codes for CSARGPQTSGRVGNEQFF.